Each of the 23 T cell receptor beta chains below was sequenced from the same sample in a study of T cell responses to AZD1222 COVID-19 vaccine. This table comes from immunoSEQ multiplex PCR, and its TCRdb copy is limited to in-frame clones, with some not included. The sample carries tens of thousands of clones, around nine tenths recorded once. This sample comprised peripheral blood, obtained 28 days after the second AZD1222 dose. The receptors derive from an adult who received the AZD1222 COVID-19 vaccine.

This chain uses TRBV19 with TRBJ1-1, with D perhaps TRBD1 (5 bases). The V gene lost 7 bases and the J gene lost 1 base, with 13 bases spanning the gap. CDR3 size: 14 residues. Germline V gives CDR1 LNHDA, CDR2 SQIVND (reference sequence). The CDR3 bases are TGTGCCAGTACCCCGGGACGGCGGAACACTGAAGCTTTCTTT. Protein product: CASTPGRRNTEAFF.

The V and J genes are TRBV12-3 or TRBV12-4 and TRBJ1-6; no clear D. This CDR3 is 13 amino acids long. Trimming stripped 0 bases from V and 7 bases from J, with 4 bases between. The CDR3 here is CASSLAGNSPLHF. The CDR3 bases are TGTGCCAGCAGTTTAGCAGGGAATTCACCCCTCCACTTT.

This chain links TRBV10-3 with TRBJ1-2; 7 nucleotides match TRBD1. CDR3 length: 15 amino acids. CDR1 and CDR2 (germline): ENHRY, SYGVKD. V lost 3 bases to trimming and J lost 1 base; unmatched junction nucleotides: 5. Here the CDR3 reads CAISDLAGGNYGYTF. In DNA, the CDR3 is TGTGCCATCAGTGATCTGGCAGGGGGTAACTATGGCTACACCTTC.

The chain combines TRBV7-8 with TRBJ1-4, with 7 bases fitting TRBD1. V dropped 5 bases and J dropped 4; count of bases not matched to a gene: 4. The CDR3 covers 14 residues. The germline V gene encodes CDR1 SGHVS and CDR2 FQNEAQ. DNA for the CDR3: TGTGCCAGCAGCCCAACAGGGGTTAATGAAAAACTGTTTTTT. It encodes CASSPTGVNEKLFF.

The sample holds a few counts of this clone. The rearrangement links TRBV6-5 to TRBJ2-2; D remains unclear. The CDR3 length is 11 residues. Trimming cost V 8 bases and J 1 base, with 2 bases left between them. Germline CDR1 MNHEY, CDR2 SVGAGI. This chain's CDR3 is CASGNTGELFF. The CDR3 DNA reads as TGTGCCAGCGGGAACACCGGGGAGCTGTTTTTT.

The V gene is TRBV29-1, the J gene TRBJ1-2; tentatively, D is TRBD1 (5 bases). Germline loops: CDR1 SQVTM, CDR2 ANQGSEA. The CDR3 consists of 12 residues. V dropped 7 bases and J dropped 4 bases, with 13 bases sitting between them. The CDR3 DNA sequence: TGCAGCGCCGAGGACACCCCCTATGGCTACACCTTC. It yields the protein CSAEDTPYGYTF.

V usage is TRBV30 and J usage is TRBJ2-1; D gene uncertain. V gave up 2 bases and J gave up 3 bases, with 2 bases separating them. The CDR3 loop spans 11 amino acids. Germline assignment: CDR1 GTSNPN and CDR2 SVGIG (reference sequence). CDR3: CAWSHYNEQFF. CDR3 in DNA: TGTGCCTGGAGTCACTACAATGAGCAGTTCTTC. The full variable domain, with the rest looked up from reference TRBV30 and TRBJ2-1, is SQTIHQWPATLVQPVGSPLSLECTVEGTSNPNLYWYRQAAGRGLQLLFYSVGIGQISSEVPQNLSASRPQDRQFILSSKKLLLSDSGFYLCAWSHYNEQFFGPGTRLTVL.

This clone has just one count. This CDR3 reads CASSGFPDEKLFF. The DNA for the CDR3 is TGTGCCAGTTCGGGTTTCCCGGACGAAAAACTGTTTTTT. This sequence joins TRBV19 and TRBJ1-4; D is uncertain. Trimming stripped 8 bases from V and 8 bases from J, with 15 bases between. The CDR3 runs to 13 residues. Germline CDR1 is LNHDA and CDR2 is SQIVND (reference sequence).

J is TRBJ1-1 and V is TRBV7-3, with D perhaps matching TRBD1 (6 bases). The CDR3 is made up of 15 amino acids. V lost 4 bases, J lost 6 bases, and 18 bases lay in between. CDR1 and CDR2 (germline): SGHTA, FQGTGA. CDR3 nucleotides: TGTGCCAGCAGCTCCCGGACAGATGATCTTGCTGAAGCTTTCTTT. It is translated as CASSSRTDDLAEAFF.

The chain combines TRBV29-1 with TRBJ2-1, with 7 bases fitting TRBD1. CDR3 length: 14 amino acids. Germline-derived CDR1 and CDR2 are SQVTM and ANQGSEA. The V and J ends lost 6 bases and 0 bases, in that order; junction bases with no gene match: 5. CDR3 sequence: CSVTTGVSYNEQFF. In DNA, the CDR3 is TGCAGCGTCACAACAGGGGTCTCCTACAATGAGCAGTTCTTC.

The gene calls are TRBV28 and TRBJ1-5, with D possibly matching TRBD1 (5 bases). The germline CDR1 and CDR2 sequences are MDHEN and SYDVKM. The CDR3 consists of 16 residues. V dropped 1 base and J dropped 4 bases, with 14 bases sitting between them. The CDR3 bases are TGTGCCAGCAGTTTATTCCAGGGACCCTTAAATCAGCCCCAGCATTTT. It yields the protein CASSLFQGPLNQPQHF.

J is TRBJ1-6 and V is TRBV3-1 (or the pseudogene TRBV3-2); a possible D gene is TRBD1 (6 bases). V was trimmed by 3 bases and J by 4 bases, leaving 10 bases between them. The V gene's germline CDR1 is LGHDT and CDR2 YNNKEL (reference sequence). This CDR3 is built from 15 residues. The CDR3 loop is CASSQTTGYNSPLHF. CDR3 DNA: TGTGCCAGCAGCCAGACGACAGGATATAATTCACCCCTCCACTTT.

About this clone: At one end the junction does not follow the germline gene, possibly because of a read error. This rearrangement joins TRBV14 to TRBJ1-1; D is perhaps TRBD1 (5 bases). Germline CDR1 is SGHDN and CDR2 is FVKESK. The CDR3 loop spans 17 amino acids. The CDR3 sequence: CPSTQQTTGTLNTEAFF. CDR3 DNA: TGTCCCAGCACCCAACAAACGACCGGGACTCTGAACACTGAAGCTTTCTTT.

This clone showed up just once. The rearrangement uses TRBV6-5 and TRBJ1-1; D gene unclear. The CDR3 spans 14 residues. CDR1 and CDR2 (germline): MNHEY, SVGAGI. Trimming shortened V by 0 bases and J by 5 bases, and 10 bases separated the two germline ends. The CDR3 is CASSYSKGRTEAFF. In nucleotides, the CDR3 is TGTGCCAGCAGTTACTCGAAGGGAAGGACTGAAGCTTTCTTT.

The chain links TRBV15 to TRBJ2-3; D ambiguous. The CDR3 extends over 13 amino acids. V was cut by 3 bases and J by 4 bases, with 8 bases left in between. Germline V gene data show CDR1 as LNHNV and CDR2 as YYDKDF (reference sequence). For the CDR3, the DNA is TGTGCCACCAGCAGGGCCCTGTCAGATACGCAGTATTTT. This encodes CATSRALSDTQYF.

The CDR3 DNA follows: TGTGCCAGCAGCCTCGCCGGGGGGGACCATCAGCCCCAGCATTTT. Translation gives CASSLAGGDHQPQHF. V gene TRBV28 combines with J gene TRBJ1-5; D may be TRBD1 (5 bases). Germline V gives CDR1 MDHEN, CDR2 SYDVKM. This CDR3 contains 15 residues. The ends were cut back, 6 bases at V and 5 bases at J, with 17 bases in the middle.

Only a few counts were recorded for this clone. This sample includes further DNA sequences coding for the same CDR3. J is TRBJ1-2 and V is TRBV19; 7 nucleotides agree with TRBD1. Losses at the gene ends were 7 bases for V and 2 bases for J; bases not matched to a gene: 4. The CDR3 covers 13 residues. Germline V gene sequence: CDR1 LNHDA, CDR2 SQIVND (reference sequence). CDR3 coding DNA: TGTGCCAGTAAACAGGGGCCAAACTATGGCTACACCTTC. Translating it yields CASKQGPNYGYTF.

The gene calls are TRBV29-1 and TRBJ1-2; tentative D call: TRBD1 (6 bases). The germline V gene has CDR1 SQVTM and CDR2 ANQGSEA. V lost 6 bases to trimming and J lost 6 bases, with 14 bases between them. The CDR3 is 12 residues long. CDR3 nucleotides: TGCAGCGTCGGGGGCCTGTTAAATGGCTACACCTTC. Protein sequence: CSVGGLLNGYTF.

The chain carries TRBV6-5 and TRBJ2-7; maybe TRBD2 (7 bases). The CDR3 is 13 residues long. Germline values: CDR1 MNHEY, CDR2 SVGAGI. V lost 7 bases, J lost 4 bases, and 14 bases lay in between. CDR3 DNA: TGTGCCAGCATGGGGGGGCCCCCTTACGAGCAGTACTTC. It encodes CASMGGPPYEQYF.

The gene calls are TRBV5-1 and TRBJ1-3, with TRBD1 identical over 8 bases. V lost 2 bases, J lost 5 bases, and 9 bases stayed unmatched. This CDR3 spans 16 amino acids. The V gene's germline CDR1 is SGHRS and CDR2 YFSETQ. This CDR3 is CASSFQPDRDRNTIYF. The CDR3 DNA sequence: TGCGCCAGCAGCTTCCAGCCGGACAGGGACAGAAACACCATATATTTT.

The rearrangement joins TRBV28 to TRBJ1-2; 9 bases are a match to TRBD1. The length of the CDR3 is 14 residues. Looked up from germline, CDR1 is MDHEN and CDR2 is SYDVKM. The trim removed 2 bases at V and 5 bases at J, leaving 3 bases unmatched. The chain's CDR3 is CASSLGQGTYGYTF. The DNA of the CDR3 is TGTGCCAGCAGTTTAGGACAGGGGACATATGGCTACACCTTC.

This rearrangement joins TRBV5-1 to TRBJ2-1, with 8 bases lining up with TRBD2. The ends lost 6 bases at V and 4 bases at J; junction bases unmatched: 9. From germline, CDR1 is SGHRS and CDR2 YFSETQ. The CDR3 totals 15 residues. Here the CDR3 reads CASTPTSGIYNEQFF. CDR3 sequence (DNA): TGCGCCAGCACTCCAACTAGCGGAATATACAATGAGCAGTTCTTC.

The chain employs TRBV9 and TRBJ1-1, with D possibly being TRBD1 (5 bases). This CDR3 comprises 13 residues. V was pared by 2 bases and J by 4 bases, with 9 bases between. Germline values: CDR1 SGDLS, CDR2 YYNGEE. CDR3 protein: CASSVSGGTEAFF. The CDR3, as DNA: TGTGCCAGCAGCGTCAGCGGGGGCACTGAAGCTTTCTTT.